This T cell receptor (beta chain) was retrieved from a study of cytotoxic CD8 clonotypes in ibrutinib-treated CLL. As for the study in general: Response samples were obtained once patients had received a median about 12 months of treatment, range 6 to 36. Mean yields were approximately 250,000 productive templates and over 85,000 productive rearrangements per sample. Study-wide results and limits: Clonality measured at baseline exceeded age-matched healthy donors, tracking circulating CD8+ T-cell counts.

This CDR3 has 13 residues. V was pared by 0 bases and J by 3 bases, with 6 bases between. Germline values: CDR1 GTSNPN, CDR2 SVGIG (reference sequence). Depth targeted 1 in 200,000 to 1 in 1 million T cells, averaging approximately 9.9x coverage per clonotype. Assay used: immunoSEQ multiplex PCR; TCRdb lists only in-frame clones, some missing. The sample records about 130,000 clones, 60% to 85% being singletons. For this clone: The antigen is not known.

The sequence came from a human donor with chronic lymphocytic leukemia. The rearrangement uses TRBV30 and TRBJ1-5; the D is unclear. Specimen: PBMCs, collected after 24 months of ibrutinib treatment. The CDR3 DNA sequence: TGTGCCTGGAGTGTGGCAGACAATCAGCCCCAGCATTTT. It codes for CAWSVADNQPQHF.